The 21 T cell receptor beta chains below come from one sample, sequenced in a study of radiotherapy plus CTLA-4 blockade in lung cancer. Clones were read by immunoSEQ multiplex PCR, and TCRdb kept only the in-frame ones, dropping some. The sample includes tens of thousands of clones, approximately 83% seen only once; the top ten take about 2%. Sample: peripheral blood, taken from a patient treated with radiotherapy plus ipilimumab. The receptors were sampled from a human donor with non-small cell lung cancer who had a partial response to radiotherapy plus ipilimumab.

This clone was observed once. CDR3 residues: CASSLISGQGAYEQYF. CDR3 DNA sequence: TGCGCCAGCAGCTTGATCTCTGGACAGGGAGCCTACGAGCAGTACTTC. The gene calls are TRBV5-1 and TRBJ2-7, with 8 bases lining up with TRBD1. This CDR3 has 16 residues. The germline gives CDR1 SGHRS, CDR2 YFSETQ. With 1 base clipped from V and 2 bases from J, the junction kept 8 bases outside the gene matches.

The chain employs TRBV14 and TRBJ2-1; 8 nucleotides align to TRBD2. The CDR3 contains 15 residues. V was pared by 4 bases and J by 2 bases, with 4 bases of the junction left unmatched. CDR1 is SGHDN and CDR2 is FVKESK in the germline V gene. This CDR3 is CASSRTSGAYNEQFF. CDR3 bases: TGTGCCAGCAGCCGTACTAGCGGAGCCTACAATGAGCAGTTCTTC. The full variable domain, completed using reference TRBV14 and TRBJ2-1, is EAGVTQFPSHSVIEKGQTVTLRCDPISGHDNLYWYRRVMGKEIKFLLHFVKESKQDESGMPNNRFLAERTGGTYSTLKVQPAELEDSGVYFCASSRTSGAYNEQFFGPGTRLTVL.

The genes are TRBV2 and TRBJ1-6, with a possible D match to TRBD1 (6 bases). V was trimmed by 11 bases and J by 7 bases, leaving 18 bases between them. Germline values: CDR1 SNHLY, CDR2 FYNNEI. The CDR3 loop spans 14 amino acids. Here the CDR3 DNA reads TGTGCCGGCCACAGGGACGGTCGAAATTCACCCCTCCACTTT. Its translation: CAGHRDGRNSPLHF.

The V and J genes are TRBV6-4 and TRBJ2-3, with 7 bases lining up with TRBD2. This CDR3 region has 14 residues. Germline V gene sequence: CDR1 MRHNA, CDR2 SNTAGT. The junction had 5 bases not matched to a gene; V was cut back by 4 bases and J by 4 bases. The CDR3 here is CASSARLAADTQYF. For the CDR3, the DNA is TGTGCCAGCAGTGCCAGACTAGCCGCAGATACGCAGTATTTT.

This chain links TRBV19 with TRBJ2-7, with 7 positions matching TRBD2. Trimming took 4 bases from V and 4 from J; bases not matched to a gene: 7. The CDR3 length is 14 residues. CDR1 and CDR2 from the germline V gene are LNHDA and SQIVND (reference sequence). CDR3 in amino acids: CASSTGLGQYEQYF. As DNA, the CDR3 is TGTGCCAGTAGTACAGGACTAGGTCAATACGAGCAGTACTTC. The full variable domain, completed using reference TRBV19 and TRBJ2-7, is DGGITQSPKYLFRKEGQNVTLSCEQNLNHDAMYWYRQDPGQGLRLIYYSQIVNDFQKGDIAEGYSVSREKKESFPLTVTSAQKNPTAFYLCASSTGLGQYEQYFGPGTRLTVT.

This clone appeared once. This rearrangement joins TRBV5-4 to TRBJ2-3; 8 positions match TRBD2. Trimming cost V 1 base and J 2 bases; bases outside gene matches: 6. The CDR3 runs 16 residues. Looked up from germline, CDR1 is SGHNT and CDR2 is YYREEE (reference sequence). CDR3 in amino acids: CASSLKLAEDTDTQYF. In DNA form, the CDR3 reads TGTGCCAGCAGCTTGAAACTAGCGGAAGACACAGATACGCAGTATTTT. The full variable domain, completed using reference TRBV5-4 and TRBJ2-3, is ETGVTQSPTHLIKTRGQQVTLRCSSQSGHNTVSWYQQALGQGPQFIFQYYREEENGRGNFPPRFSGLQFPNYSSELNVNALELDDSALYLCASSLKLAEDTDTQYFGPGTRLTVL.

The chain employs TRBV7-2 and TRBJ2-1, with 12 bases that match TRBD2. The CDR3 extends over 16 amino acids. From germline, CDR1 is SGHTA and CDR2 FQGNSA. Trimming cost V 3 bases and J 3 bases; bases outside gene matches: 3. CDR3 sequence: CASSLGLAGGYNEQFF. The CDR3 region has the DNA TGTGCCAGCAGCTTGGGACTAGCGGGCGGCTACAATGAGCAGTTCTTC.

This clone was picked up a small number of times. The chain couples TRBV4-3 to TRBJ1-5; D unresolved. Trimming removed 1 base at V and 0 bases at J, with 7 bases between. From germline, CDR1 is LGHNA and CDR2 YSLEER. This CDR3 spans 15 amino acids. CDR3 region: CASSQGAISNQPQHF. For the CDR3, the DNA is TGCGCCAGCAGCCAAGGGGCGATTAGCAATCAGCCCCAGCATTTT.

CDR3: CASRRVREPTLTDTQYF. CDR3 coding DNA: TGTGCCAGCAGGCGGGTCCGGGAGCCGACCCTGACAGATACGCAGTATTTT. V gene TRBV28 combines with J gene TRBJ2-3; maybe TRBD2 (6 bases). This CDR3 has 17 amino acids. The V end lost 6 bases, the J end lost 3 bases, and 22 bases lay between the germline ends. The germline V gene encodes CDR1 MDHEN and CDR2 SYDVKM.

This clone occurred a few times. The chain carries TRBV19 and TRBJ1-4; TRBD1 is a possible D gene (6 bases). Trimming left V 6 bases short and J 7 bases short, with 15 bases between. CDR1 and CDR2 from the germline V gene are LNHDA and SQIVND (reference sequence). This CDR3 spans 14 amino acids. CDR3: CASSLQGESEKLFF. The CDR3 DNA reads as TGTGCCAGTAGCTTACAGGGAGAGAGTGAAAAACTGTTTTTT.

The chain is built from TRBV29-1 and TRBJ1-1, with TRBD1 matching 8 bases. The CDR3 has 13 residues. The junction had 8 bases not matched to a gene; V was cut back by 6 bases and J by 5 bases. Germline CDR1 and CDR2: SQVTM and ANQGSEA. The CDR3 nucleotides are TGCAGCGTGGCCAGGGGGCTGGAGACTGAAGCTTTCTTT. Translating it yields CSVARGLETEAFF.

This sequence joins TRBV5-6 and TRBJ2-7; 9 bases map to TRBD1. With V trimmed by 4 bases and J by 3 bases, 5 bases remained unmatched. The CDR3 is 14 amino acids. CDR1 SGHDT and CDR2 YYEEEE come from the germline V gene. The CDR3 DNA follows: TGTGCCAGCAGCACCGGGACAGGGATCTACGAGCAGTACGTC. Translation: CASSTGTGIYEQYV.

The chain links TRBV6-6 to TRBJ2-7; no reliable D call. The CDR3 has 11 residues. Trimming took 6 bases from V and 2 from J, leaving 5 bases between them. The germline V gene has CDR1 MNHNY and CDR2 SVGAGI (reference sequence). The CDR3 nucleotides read TGTGCCAGCAGCAGAACCTACGAGCAGTACTTC. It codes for CASSRTYEQYF.

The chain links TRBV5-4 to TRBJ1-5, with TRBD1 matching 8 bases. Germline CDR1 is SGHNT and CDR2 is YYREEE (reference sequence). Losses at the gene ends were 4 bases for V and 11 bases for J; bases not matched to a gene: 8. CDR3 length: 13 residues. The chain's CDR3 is CASSMDRERAQHF. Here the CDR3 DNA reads TGTGCCAGCAGCATGGACAGGGAAAGAGCCCAGCATTTT. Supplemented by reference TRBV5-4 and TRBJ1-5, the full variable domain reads ETGVTQSPTHLIKTRGQQVTLRCSSQSGHNTVSWYQQALGQGPQFIFQYYREEENGRGNFPPRFSGLQFPNYSSELNVNALELDDSALYLCASSMDRERAQHFGDGTRLSIL.

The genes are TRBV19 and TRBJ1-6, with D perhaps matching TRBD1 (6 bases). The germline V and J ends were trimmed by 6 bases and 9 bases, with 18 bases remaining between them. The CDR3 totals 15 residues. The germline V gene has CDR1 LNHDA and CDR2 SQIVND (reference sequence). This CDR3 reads CASSEGGGAGSPLHF. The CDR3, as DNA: TGTGCCAGTAGCGAGGGCGGGGGCGCAGGTTCACCCCTCCACTTT.

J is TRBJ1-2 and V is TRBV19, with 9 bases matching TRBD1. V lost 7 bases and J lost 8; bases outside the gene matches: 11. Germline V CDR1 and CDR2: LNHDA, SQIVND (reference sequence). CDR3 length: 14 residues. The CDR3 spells CASTPGQGLSGYTF. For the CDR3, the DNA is TGTGCCAGTACCCCGGGACAGGGTCTTTCCGGCTACACCTTC.

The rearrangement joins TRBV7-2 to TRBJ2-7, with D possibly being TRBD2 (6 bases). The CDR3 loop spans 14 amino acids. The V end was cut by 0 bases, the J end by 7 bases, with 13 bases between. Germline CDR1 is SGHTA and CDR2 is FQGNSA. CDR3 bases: TGTGCCAGCAGCTTAGCCCCGGGAGACTGGGAGCAGTACTTC. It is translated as CASSLAPGDWEQYF.

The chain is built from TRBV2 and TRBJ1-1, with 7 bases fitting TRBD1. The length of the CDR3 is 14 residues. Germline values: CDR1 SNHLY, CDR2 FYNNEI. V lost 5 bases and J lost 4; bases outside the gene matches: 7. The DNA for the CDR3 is TGTGCCAGCAGTTCCACAGGGGTGGGCACTGAAGCTTTCTTT. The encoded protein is CASSSTGVGTEAFF. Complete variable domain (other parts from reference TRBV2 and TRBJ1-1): EPEVTQTPSHQVTQMGQEVILRCVPISNHLYFYWYRQILGQKVEFLVSFYNNEISEKSEIFDDQFSVERPDGSNFTLKIRSTKLEDSAMYFCASSSTGVGTEAFFGQGTRLTVV.

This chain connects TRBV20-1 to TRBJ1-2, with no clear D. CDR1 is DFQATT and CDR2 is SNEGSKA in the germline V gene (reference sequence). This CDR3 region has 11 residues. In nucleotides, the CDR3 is TGCAGCATAGAACCTAACTATGGCTACACCTTC. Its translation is CSIEPNYGYTF.

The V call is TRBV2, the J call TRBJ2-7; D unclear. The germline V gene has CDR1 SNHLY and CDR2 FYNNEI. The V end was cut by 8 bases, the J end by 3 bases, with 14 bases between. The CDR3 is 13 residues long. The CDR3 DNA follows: TGTGCCAGCTCCCTACAGTCGGTCTACGAGCAGTACTTC. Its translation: CASSLQSVYEQYF.

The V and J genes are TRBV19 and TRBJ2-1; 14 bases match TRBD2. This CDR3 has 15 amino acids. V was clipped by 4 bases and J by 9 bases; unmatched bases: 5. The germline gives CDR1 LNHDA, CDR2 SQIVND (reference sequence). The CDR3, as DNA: TGTGCCAGTAGTAGGGGACTAGCGGGAGTCACTGAGCAGTTCTTC. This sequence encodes CASSRGLAGVTEQFF.